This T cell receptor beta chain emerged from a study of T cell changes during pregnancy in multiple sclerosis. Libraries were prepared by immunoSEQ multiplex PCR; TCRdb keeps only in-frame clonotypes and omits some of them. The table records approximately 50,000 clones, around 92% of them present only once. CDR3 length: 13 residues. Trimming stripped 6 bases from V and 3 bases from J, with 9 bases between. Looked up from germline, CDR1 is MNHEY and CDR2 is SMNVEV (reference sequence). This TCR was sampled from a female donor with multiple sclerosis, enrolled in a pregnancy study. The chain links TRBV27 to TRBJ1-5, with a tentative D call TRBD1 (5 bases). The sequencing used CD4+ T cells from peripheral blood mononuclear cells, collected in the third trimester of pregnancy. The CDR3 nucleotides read TGTGCCAGCAGAGGGGACTACAATCAGCCCCAGCATTTT. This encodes CASRGDYNQPQHF.